This passage covers 23 T cell receptor beta chains from one sample sequenced in a study of T cells after yellow fever vaccination. From the 5' RACE reads, TCRdb called clonotypes with MiXCR, one entry per CDR3 protein. Of just under 85,000 distinct CDR3 sequences listed, less than 15% are singletons. Sequencing was performed on CD8+ T cells not binding an NS4B(214-222) dextramer, sorted from PBMCs, taken around 3 weeks after the first yellow fever vaccination. The receptors shown here come from a man aged 18 to 29 who received the YFV17D yellow fever vaccine.

This clonotype showed up just a few times. The chain employs TRBV15 and TRBJ1-1; D gene ambiguous. CDR1 is LNHNV, CDR2 YYDKDF, per germline (reference sequence). Trimming left V 3 bases short and J 0 bases short, with 5 bases between. The CDR3 has 13 amino acids. The CDR3 DNA is TGTGCCACCAGCAGCGGTATGAACACTGAAGCTTTCTTT. Its translation is CATSSGMNTEAFF.

The V call is TRBV6-5, the J call TRBJ2-5, with D possibly matching TRBD1 (6 bases). The V gene lost 0 bases and the J gene lost 5 bases, with 13 bases spanning the gap. The CDR3 extends over 15 amino acids. Germline CDR1 and CDR2: MNHEY and SVGAGI. CDR3 sequence: CASSYSAQGMETQYF. In DNA, the CDR3 is TGTGCCAGCAGTTACTCGGCGCAGGGGATGGAGACCCAGTACTTC.

This clonotype was seen only a few times. J is TRBJ1-1 and V is TRBV4-2, with D tentatively TRBD1 (5 bases). The CDR3 runs 15 residues. Per germline, CDR1 LGHNA and CDR2 YNFKEQ. V was clipped by 0 bases and J by 5 bases, with 13 bases between them. The CDR3 DNA is TGTGCCAGCAGCCAAGATCAAGGGGTAGGGACTGAAGCTTTCTTT. It translates to CASSQDQGVGTEAFF.

This clonotype was recorded a few times. This chain joins TRBV12-3 or TRBV12-4 and TRBJ2-1; D is possibly TRBD1 or TRBD2 (6 bases each). V gave up 6 bases and J gave up 8 bases, with 17 bases separating them. CDR3 size: 14 residues. CDR3 residues: CASSTPEGGYEQFF. For the CDR3, the DNA is TGTGCCAGCAGCACTCCCGAGGGGGGTTATGAGCAGTTCTTC.

V gene TRBV10-3 combines with J gene TRBJ2-1; 10 bases map to TRBD2. V lost 7 bases and J lost 5; bases outside the gene matches: 5. Germline V gene lookup returns CDR1 ENHRY and CDR2 SYGVKD. There are 14 residues in the CDR3. The CDR3 is CAIKRLAGDNEQFF. CDR3 DNA: TGTGCCATCAAAAGGCTAGCGGGGGACAATGAGCAGTTCTTC.

The gene calls are TRBV9 and TRBJ2-2; D possibly matches TRBD1 or TRBD2 (5 bases each). From germline, CDR1 is SGDLS and CDR2 YYNGEE. The CDR3 is 14 amino acids. V was shortened by 3 bases and J by 4 bases, with 10 bases between the two germline ends. In DNA form, the CDR3 reads TGTGCCAGCAGCGACGTCGGGGCCACCGGGGAGCTGTTTTTT. Encoded protein: CASSDVGATGELFF.

The rearrangement joins TRBV5-4 to TRBJ2-2; D might be TRBD1 (5 bases). Germline values: CDR1 SGHNT, CDR2 YYREEE (reference sequence). V shed 0 bases and J shed 4 bases, with 7 bases lying between them. This CDR3 comprises 14 residues. The CDR3 loop is CASSLAGPTGELFF. Written as DNA, the CDR3 is TGTGCCAGCAGCTTGGCAGGGCCCACCGGGGAGCTGTTTTTT.

The V and J genes are TRBV3-1 and TRBJ1-2; D is possibly TRBD1 (6 bases). Per germline, CDR1 LGHDT and CDR2 YNNKEL (reference sequence). V lost 8 bases and J 4 bases, leaving 20 bases between the germline ends. This CDR3 region has 15 residues. CDR3 nucleotide sequence: TGTGCCAGCTGCCCCGGACAGCACGTTCTCTATGGCTACACCTTC. Its translation is CASCPGQHVLYGYTF.

The J gene is TRBJ1-1, the V gene TRBV7-9; D call uncertain. Between the trimmed V and J ends, which lost 3 bases and 8 bases, there was a span of 19 bases. Germline CDR1 SEHNR, CDR2 FQNEAQ (reference sequence). CDR3 length: 15 residues. DNA of the CDR3: TGTGCCAGCAGCTTTTTCGCCCGGCGGGATACCGAAGCTTTCTTT. It specifies CASSFFARRDTEAFF.

The CDR3 spells CASGGQGAGGELFF. CDR3 nucleotides: TGTGCCAGCGGTGGACAGGGGGCCGGCGGGGAGCTGTTTTTT. V gene TRBV7-9 combines with J gene TRBJ2-2, with 11 bases that match TRBD1. V trimming: 8 bases; J trimming: 7 bases; junction bases outside the gene matches: 6. Germline CDR1 reads SEHNR; CDR2 reads FQNEAQ (reference sequence). The CDR3 loop spans 14 amino acids.

This clonotype showed up just a few times. The chain carries TRBV12-3 or TRBV12-4 and TRBJ2-3; TRBD2 matches 7 bases. The CDR3 has 14 residues. With 3 bases clipped from V and 3 bases from J, the junction kept 3 bases outside the gene matches. CDR3 in DNA: TGTGCCAGCAGTTTTCGGGGGGAAACAGATACGCAGTATTTT. It translates to CASSFRGETDTQYF.

The rearrangement joins TRBV14 to TRBJ2-2, with a weak D call TRBD2 (6 bases). Trimming left V 5 bases short and J 0 bases short, with 13 bases between. CDR1 is SGHDN and CDR2 is FVKESK in the germline V gene. CDR3 length: 16 residues. The CDR3 reads CASSGSGGPNTGELFF. Written as DNA, the CDR3 is TGTGCCAGCAGCGGCTCCGGGGGACCGAACACCGGGGAGCTGTTTTTT.

This clonotype was seen a few times. V usage is TRBV7-8 and J usage is TRBJ2-1; 12 nucleotides agree with TRBD2. CDR3 length: 15 amino acids. The V segment lost 5 bases and the J segment 7 bases; nucleotides outside the gene matches: 6. In germline, CDR1 is SGHVS, CDR2 FQNEAQ. DNA for the CDR3: TGTGCCAGCAGCGCAGGACTAGCGGGGTGGAATGAGCAGTTCTTC. Protein: CASSAGLAGWNEQFF.

The rearrangement joins TRBV29-1 to TRBJ1-2, with TRBD1 matching over 9 bases. V gave up 3 bases and J gave up 4 bases; unmatched junction bases: 3. Germline assignment: CDR1 SQVTM and CDR2 ANQGSEA. CDR3 length equals 13 residues. In DNA, the CDR3 is TGCAGCGTTGAGACAGGGGGGACCTATGGCTACACCTTC. This sequence encodes CSVETGGTYGYTF.

The CDR3 bases are TGTGCCAGCAGACCGGGAACGATGAACACTGAAGCTTTCTTT. Translating it yields CASRPGTMNTEAFF. The V gene is TRBV7-9, the J gene TRBJ1-1; D gene ambiguous. The CDR3 runs to 14 residues. The germline V gene has CDR1 SEHNR and CDR2 FQNEAQ (reference sequence). V was pared by 6 bases and J by 0 bases, with 11 bases between.

V and J are TRBV7-8 and TRBJ1-4, with D unresolved. This CDR3 spans 14 amino acids. Between the trimmed V and J ends, which lost 5 bases and 13 bases, there was a span of 20 bases. The V gene's germline CDR1 is SGHVS and CDR2 FQNEAQ. The CDR3 here is CASSAGNLLGILFF. In DNA, the CDR3 is TGTGCCAGCAGCGCGGGGAATTTACTAGGGATACTGTTTTTT.

The V and J genes are TRBV20-1 and TRBJ2-7; D is tentatively TRBD1 or TRBD2 (5 bases each). CDR3 size: 16 residues. V shed 3 bases and J shed 1 base, with 19 bases lying between them. Germline CDR1 is DFQATT and CDR2 is SNEGSKA (reference sequence). CDR3 amino acids: CSASRPTRDGSYEQYF. CDR3 DNA: TGCAGTGCTAGTCGCCCCACACGGGACGGATCCTACGAGCAGTACTTC.

This clonotype was detected a few times. The chain combines TRBV6-5 with TRBJ2-1, with 11 positions matching TRBD2. Germline CDR1 and CDR2: MNHEY and SVGAGI. CDR3 size: 16 residues. Trimming removed 3 bases from V and 3 bases from J; junction bases left unmatched: 4. CDR3 in amino acids: CASSYSGGAFYNEQFF. DNA of the CDR3: TGTGCCAGCAGTTATAGCGGGGGGGCCTTCTACAATGAGCAGTTCTTC.

V and J are TRBV20-1 and TRBJ2-1; D ambiguous. V lost 0 bases to trimming and J lost 1 base, with 7 bases between them. CDR3 size: 14 residues. CDR1 is DFQATT, CDR2 SNEGSKA, per germline (reference sequence). In nucleotides, the CDR3 is TGCAGTGCTAGAGATTCATCTTCCTACAATGAGCAGTTCTTC. Amino acids: CSARDSSSYNEQFF.

The chain uses TRBV7-9 and TRBJ2-4; D is unresolved. Germline CDR1 is SEHNR and CDR2 is FQNEAQ (reference sequence). The germline V and J ends were trimmed by 7 bases and 0 bases, with 10 bases remaining between them. CDR3 length: 14 residues. The CDR3 bases are TGTGCCAGCACCGATGAGCTAGCCAAAAACATTCAGTACTTC. Its protein is CASTDELAKNIQYF.

The chain is built from TRBV2 and TRBJ2-1; D could derive from TRBD1 or TRBD2 (6 bases each). V was cut by 8 bases and J by 5 bases, with 19 bases left in between. The CDR3 covers 15 residues. In germline, CDR1 is SNHLY, CDR2 FYNNEI. CDR3 sequence reads: CASGDSGEGDNEQFF. Written as DNA, the CDR3 is TGTGCCAGCGGGGACTCAGGGGAAGGGGACAATGAGCAGTTCTTC.

This clonotype was observed a few times. The CDR3 sequence: CASSLAEGPAATEAFF. CDR3 nucleotides: TGTGCCAGCAGTTTAGCGGAAGGGCCAGCGGCTACTGAAGCTTTCTTT. V and J are TRBV12-3 or TRBV12-4 and TRBJ1-1; no firm D call. The CDR3 covers 16 residues. V lost 0 bases, J lost 5 bases, and 16 bases lay in between.

V usage is TRBV4-1 and J usage is TRBJ1-5; D remains ambiguous. There are 15 residues in the CDR3. The V gene's germline CDR1 is MGHRA and CDR2 YSYEKL. V was cut by 3 bases and J by 5 bases, with 14 bases left in between. CDR3 loop: CASSQFASPYQPQHF. The CDR3 DNA sequence: TGCGCCAGCAGCCAGTTTGCCAGTCCCTATCAGCCCCAGCATTTT.